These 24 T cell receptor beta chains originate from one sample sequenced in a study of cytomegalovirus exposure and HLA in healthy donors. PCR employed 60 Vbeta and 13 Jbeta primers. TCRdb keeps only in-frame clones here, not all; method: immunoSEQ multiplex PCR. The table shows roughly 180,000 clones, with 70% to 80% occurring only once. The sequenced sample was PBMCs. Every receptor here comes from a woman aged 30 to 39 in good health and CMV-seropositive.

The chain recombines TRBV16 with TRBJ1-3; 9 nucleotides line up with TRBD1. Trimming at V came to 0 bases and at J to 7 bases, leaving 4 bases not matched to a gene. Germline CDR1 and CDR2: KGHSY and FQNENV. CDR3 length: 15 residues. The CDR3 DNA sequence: TGTGCCAGCAGCCAATCTCCCGGACAGGGGAACACCATATATTTT. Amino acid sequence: CASSQSPGQGNTIYF.

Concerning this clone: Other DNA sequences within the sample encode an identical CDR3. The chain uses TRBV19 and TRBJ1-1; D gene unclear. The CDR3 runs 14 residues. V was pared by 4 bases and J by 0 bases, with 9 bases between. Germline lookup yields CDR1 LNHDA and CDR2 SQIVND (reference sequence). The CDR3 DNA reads TGTGCCAGTAGTAGTCCGGGTTTGAACACTGAAGCTTTCTTT. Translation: CASSSPGLNTEAFF.

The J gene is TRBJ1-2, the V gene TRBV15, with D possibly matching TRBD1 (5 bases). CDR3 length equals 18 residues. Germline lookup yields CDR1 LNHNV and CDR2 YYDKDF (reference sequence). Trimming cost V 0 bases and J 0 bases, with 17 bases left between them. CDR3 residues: CATSRDLGGPLANYGYTF. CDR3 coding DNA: TGTGCCACCAGCAGAGATCTGGGGGGACCGCTGGCTAACTATGGCTACACCTTC.

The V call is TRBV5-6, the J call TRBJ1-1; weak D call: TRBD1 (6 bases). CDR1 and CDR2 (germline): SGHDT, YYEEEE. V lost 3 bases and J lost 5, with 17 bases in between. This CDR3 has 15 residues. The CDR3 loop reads CASSSPGALYTEAFF. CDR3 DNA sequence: TGTGCCAGCAGCTCCCCAGGGGCTCTTTATACTGAAGCTTTCTTT.

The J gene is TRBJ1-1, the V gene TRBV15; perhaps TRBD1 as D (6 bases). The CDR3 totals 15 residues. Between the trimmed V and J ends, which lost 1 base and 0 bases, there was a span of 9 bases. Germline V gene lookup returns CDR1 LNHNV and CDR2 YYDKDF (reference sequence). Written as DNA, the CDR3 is TGTGCCACCAGCAGAGCCCAGGGGTTGAACACTGAAGCTTTCTTT. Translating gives CATSRAQGLNTEAFF.

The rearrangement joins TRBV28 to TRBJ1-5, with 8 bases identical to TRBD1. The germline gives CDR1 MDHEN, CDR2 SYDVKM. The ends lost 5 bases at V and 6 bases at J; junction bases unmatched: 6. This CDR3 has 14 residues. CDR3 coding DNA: TGTGCCAGCAGTCTGGCAGGGGGCTTTCAGCCCCAGCATTTT. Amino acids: CASSLAGGFQPQHF.

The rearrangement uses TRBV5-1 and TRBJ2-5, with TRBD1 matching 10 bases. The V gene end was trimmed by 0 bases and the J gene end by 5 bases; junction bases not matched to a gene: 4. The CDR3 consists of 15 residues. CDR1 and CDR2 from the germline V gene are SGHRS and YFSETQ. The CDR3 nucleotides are TGCGCCAGCAGCTTGGTCGGGACAGGGGAGGAGACCCAGTACTTC. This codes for CASSLVGTGEETQYF.

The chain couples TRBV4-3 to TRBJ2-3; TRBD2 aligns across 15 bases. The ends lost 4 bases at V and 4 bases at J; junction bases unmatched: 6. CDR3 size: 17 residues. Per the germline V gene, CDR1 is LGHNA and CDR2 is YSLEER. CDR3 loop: CASSPMGLAGGSDTQYF. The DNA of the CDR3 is TGCGCCAGCAGCCCCATGGGACTAGCGGGAGGATCAGATACGCAGTATTTT.

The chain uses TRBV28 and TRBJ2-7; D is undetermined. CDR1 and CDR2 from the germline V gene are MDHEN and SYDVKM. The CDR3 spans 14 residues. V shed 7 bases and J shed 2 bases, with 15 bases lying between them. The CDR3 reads CASTYTTPTYEQYF. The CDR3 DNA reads TGTGCCAGCACCTATACGACACCGACCTACGAGCAGTACTTC.

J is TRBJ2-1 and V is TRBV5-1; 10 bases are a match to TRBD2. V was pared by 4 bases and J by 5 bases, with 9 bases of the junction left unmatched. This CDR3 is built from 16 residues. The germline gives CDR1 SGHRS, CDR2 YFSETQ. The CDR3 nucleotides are TGCGCCAGCAGCGTTCAGACTAGCGGGTTCGACAATGAGCAGTTCTTC. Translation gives CASSVQTSGFDNEQFF.

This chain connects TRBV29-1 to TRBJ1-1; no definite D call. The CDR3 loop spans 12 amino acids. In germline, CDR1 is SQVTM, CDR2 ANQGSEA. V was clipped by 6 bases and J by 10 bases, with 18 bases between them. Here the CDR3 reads CSVDPRAGPAFF. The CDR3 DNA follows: TGCAGCGTCGATCCGAGGGCAGGCCCAGCTTTCTTT.

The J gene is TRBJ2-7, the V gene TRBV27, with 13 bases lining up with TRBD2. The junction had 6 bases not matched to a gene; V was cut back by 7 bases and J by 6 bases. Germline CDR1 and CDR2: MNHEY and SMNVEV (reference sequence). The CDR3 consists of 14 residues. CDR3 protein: CASNGLAGEAEQYF. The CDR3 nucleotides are TGTGCCAGCAACGGACTAGCGGGAGAGGCCGAGCAGTACTTC.

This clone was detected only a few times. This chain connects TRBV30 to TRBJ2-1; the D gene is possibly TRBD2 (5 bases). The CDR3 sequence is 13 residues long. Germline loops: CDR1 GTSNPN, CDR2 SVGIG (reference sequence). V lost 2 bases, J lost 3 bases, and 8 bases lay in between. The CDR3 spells CAWSFSGYNEQFF. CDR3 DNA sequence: TGTGCCTGGAGTTTCAGCGGCTACAATGAGCAGTTCTTC.

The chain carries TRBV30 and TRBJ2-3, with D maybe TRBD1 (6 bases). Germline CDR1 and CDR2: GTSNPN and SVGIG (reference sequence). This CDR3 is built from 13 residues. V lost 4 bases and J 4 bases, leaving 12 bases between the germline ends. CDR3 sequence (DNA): TGTGCCTGGACCTACCAGGGGCCAGATACGCAGTATTTT. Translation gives CAWTYQGPDTQYF.

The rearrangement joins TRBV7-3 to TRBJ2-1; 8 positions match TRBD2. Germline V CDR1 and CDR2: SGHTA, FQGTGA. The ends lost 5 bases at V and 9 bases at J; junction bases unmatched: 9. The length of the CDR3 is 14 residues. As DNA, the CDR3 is TGTGCCAGCAGCCTCGGACTAGCAGGTGGTGAGCAGTTCTTC. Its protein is CASSLGLAGGEQFF.

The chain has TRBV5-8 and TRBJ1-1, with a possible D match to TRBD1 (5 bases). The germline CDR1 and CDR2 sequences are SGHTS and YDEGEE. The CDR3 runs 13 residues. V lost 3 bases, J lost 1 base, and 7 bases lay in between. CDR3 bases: TGTGCCAGCAGCTCCACAGGGAACACTGAAGCTTTCTTT. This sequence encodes CASSSTGNTEAFF.

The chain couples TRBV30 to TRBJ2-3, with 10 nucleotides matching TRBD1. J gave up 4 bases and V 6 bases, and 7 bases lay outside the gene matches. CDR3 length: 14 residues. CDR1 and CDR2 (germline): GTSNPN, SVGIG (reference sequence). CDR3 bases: TGTGCCTGTCCGCGGACAGGGGGACCAGATACGCAGTATTTT. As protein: CACPRTGGPDTQYF.

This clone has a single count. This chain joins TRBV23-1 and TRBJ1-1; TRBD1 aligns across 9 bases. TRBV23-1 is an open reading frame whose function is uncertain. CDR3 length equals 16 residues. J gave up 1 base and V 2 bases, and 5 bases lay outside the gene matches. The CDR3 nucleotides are TGCGCCAGCAGTCAACCCCGACAGGGGGGGAACACTGAAGCTTTCTTT. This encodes CASSQPRQGGNTEAFF.

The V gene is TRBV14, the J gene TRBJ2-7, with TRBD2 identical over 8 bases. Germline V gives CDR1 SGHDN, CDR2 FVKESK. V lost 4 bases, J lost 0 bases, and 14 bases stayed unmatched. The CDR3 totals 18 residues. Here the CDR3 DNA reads TGTGCCAGCAGCCCTTATGAAGGGGTTAGCGGGATCTCCTACGAGCAGTACTTC. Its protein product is CASSPYEGVSGISYEQYF.

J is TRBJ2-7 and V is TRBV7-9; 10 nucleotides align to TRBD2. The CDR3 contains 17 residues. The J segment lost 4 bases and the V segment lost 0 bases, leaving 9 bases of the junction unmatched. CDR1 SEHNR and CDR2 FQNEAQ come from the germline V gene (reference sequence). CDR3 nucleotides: TGTGCCAGCAGCTTAGCGTCCGGTAGCGGGAGGTCGTACGAGCAGTACTTC. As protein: CASSLASGSGRSYEQYF. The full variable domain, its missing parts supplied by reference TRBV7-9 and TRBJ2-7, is DTGVSQNPRHKITKRGQNVTFRCDPISEHNRLYWYRQTLGQGPEFLTYFQNEAQLEKSRLLSDRFSAERPKGSFSTLEIQRTEQGDSAMYLCASSLASGSGRSYEQYFGPGTRLTVT.

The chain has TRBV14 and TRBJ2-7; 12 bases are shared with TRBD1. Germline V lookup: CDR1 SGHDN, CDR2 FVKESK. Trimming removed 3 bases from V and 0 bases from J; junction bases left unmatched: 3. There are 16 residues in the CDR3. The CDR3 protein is CASSQGTGGVSYEQYF. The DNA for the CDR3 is TGTGCCAGCAGCCAGGGGACAGGGGGCGTCTCCTACGAGCAGTACTTC.

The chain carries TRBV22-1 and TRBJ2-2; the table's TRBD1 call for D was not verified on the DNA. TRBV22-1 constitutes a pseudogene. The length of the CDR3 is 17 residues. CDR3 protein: CPGSAPSGKKDTGELFF. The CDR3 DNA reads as TGTCCTGGGAGCGCACCTTCAGGAAAAAAGGACACCGGGGAGCTGTTTTTT.

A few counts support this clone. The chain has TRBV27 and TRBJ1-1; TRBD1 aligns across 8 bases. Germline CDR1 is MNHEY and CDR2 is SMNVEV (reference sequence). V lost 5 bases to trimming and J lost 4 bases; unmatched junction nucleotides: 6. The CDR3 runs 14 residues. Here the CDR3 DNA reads TGTGCCAGCAGTCTTCAGGGGGCGCTCACTGAAGCTTTCTTT. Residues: CASSLQGALTEAFF.

CDR3 loop: CASSGPTGGSFGYTF. The DNA for the CDR3 is TGTGCCAGCAGTGGGCCGACAGGGGGGAGCTTTGGCTACACCTTC. The chain is built from TRBV28 and TRBJ1-2; TRBD1 matches at 9 bases. The germline gives CDR1 MDHEN, CDR2 SYDVKM. Losses at the gene ends were 5 bases for V and 7 bases for J; bases not matched to a gene: 11. The CDR3 is 15 amino acids.